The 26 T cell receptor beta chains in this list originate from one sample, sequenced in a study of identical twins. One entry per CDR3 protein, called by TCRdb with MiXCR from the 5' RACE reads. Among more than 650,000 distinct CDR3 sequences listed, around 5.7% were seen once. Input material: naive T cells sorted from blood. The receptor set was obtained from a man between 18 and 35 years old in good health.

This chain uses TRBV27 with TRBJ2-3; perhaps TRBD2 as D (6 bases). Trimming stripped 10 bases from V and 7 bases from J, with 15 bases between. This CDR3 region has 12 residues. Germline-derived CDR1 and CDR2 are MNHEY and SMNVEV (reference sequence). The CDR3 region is CATRPGLNTQYF. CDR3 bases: TGTGCCACCAGACCGGGACTGAATACGCAGTATTTT.

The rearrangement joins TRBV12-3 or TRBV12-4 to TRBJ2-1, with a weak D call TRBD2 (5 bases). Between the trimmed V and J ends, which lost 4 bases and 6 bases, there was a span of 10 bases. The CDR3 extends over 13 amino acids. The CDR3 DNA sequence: TGTGCCAGCAGTTATACTAGGGCCAATGAGCAGTTCTTC. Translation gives CASSYTRANEQFF.

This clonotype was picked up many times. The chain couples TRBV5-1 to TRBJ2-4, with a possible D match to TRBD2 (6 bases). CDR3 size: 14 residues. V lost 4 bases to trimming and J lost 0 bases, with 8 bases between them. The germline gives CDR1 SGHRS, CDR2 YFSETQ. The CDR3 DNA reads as TGCGCCAGCAGCGGGGGACTAGCCAAAAACATTCAGTACTTC. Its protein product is CASSGGLAKNIQYF.

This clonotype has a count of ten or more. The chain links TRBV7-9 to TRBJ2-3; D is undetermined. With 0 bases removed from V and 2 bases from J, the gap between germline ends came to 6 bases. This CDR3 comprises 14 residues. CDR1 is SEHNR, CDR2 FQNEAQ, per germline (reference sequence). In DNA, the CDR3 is TGTGCCAGCAGCTTAGCCCTAGACACAGATACGCAGTATTTT. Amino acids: CASSLALDTDTQYF.

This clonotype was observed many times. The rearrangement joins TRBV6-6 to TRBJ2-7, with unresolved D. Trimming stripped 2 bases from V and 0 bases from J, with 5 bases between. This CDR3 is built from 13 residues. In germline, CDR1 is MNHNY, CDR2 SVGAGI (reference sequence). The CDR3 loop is CASSYGDSYEQYF. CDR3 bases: TGTGCCAGCAGTTACGGGGACTCCTACGAGCAGTACTTC.

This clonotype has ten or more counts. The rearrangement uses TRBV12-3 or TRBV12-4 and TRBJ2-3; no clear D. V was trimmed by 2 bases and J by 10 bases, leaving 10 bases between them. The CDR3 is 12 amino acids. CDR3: CASSLLGVAQYF. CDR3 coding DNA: TGTGCCAGCAGTTTATTGGGCGTCGCGCAGTATTTT.

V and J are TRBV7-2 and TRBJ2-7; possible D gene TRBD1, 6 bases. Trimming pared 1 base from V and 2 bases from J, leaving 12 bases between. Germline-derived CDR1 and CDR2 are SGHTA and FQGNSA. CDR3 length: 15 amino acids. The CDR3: CASSLEGDPAYEQYF. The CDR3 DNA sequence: TGTGCCAGCAGCTTAGAGGGGGACCCTGCCTACGAGCAGTACTTC.

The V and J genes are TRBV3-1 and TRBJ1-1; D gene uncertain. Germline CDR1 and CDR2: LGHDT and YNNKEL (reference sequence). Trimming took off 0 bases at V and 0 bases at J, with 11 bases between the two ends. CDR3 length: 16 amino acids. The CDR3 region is CASSQDPTPVNTEAFF. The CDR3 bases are TGTGCCAGCAGCCAAGATCCAACACCAGTGAACACTGAAGCTTTCTTT.

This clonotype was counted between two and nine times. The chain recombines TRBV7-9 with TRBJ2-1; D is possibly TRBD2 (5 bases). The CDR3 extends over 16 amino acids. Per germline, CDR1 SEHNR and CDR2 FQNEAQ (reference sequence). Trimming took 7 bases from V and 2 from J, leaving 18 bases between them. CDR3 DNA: TGTGCCAGCACCGGGGTGGGAGCAAGTACCTACAATGAGCAGTTCTTC. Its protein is CASTGVGASTYNEQFF. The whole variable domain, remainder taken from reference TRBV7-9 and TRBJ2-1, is DTGVSQNPRHKITKRGQNVTFRCDPISEHNRLYWYRQTLGQGPEFLTYFQNEAQLEKSRLLSDRFSAERPKGSFSTLEIQRTEQGDSAMYLCASTGVGASTYNEQFFGPGTRLTVL.

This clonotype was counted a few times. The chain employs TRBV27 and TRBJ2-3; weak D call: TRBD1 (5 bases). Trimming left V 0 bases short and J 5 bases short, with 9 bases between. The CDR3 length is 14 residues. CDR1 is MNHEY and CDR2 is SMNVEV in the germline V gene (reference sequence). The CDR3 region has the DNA TGTGCCAGCAGTTTATCGGTAACAGGAGATACGCAGTATTTT. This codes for CASSLSVTGDTQYF.

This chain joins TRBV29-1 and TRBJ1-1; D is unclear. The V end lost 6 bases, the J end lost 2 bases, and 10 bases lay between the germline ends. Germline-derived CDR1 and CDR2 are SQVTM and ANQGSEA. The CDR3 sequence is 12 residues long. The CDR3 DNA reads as TGCAGCGTAAGGGAGGGAAACACTGAAGCTTTCTTT. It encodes CSVREGNTEAFF. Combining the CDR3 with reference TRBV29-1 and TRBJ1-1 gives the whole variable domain SAVISQKPSRDICQRGTSLTIQCQVDSQVTMMFWYRQQPGQSLTLIATANQGSEATYESGFVIDKFPISRPNLTFSTLTVSNMSPEDSSIYLCSVREGNTEAFFGQGTRLTVV.

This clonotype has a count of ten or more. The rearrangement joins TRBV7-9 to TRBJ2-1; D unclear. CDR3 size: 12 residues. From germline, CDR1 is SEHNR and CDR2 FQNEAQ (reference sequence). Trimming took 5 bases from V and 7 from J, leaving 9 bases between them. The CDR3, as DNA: TGTGCCAGCAGCATTGGGCCAAATGAGCAGTTCTTC. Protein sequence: CASSIGPNEQFF.

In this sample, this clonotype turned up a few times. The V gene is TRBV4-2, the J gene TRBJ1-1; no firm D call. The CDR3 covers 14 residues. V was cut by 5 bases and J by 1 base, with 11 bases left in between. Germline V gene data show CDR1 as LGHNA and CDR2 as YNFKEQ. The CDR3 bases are TGTGCCAGCAGCGGGTTAGACCAGAACACTGAAGCTTTCTTT. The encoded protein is CASSGLDQNTEAFF.

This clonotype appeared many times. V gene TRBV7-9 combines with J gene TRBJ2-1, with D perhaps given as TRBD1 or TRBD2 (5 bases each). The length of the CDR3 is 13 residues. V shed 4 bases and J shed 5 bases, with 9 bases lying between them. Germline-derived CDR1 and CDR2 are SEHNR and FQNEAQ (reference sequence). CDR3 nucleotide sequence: TGTGCCAGCAGCTCCGGGACCAACAATGAGCAGTTCTTC. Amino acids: CASSSGTNNEQFF.

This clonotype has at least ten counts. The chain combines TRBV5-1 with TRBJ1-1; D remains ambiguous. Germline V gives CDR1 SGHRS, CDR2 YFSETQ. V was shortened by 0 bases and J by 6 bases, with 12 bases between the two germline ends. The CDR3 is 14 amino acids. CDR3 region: CASSLAGAPAEAFF. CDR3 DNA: TGCGCCAGCAGCTTGGCTGGCGCCCCGGCTGAAGCTTTCTTT.

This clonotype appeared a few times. The CDR3 bases are TGTGCCAGCTCACCACCGTCAGGGTCGGCAGATACGCAGTATTTT. It specifies CASSPPSGSADTQYF. The chain is built from TRBV18 and TRBJ2-3; D perhaps matches TRBD1 (5 bases). Per the germline V gene, CDR1 is KGHSH and CDR2 is LQKENI. This CDR3 region has 15 residues. Between the trimmed V and J ends, which lost 0 bases and 4 bases, there was a span of 11 bases.

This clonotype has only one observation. CDR3 bases: TGTGCCAGTAGTCCGGGACAGGTTAGCTATGGCTACACCTTC. Translated, it gives CASSPGQVSYGYTF. V and J are TRBV19 and TRBJ1-2; the match to TRBD1 covers 8 bases. The CDR3 consists of 14 residues. CDR1 is LNHDA and CDR2 is SQIVND in the germline V gene (reference sequence). J gave up 4 bases and V 5 bases, and 6 bases lay outside the gene matches.

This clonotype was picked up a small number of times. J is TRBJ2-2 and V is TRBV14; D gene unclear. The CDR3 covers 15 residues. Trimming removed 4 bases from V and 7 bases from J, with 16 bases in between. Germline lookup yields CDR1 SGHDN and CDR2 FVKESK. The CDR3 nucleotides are TGTGCCAGCAGCCCTCAAATGTCACGTGGCGGGGAGCTGTTTTTT. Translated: CASSPQMSRGGELFF.

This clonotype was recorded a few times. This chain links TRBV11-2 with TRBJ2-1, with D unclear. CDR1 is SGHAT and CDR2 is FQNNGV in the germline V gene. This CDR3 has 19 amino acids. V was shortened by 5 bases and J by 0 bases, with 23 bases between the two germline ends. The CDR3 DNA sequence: TGTGCCAGCAGCGCCCCCAATGAAACCCAGAGGATCTCCTACAATGAGCAGTTCTTC. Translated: CASSAPNETQRISYNEQFF.

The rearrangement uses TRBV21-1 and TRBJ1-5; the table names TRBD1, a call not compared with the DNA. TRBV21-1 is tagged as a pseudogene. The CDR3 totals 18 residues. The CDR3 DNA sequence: TGTGCCAGCAGCAAAGTTTGGGTAGACAGGGCCAGCGGACAACCCCAGCATTTT. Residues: CASSKVWVDRASGQPQHF.

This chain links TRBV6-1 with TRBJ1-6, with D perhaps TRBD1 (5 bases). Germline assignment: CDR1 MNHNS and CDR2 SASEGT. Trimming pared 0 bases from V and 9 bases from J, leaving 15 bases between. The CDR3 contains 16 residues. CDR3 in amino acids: CASSEAPSGGSSPLHF. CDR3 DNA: TGTGCCAGCAGTGAAGCACCGTCCGGGGGATCTTCACCCCTCCACTTT.

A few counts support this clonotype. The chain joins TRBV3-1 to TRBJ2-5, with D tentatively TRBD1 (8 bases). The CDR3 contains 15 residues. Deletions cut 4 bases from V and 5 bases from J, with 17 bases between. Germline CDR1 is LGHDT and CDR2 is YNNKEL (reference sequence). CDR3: CASSPKGQGGETQYF. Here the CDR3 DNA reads TGTGCCAGCAGCCCCAAAGGACAGGGAGGGGAGACCCAGTACTTC.

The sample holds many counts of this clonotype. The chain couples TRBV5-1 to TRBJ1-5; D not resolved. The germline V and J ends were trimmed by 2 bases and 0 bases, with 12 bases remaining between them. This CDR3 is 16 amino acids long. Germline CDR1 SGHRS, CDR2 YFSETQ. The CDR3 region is CASSFEPGNSNQPQHF. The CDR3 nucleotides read TGCGCCAGCAGCTTCGAACCGGGGAATAGCAATCAGCCCCAGCATTTT.

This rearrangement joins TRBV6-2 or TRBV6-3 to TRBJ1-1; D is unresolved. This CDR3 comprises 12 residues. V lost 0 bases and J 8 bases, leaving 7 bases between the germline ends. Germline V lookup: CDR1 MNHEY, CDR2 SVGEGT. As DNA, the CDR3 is TGTGCCAGCAGTTACTCGGCGAGAGAAGCTTTCTTT. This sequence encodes CASSYSAREAFF.

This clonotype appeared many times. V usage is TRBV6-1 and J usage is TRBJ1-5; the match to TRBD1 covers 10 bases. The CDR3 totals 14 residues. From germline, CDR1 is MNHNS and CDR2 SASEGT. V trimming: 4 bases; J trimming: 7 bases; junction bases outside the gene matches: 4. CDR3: CASSAGQGYQPQHF. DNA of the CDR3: TGTGCCAGCAGTGCGGGACAGGGGTACCAGCCCCAGCATTTT.

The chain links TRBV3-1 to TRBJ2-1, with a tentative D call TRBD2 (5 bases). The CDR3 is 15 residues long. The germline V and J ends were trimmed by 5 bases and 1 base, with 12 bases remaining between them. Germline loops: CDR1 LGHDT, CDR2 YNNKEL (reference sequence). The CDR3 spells CASSASPGSYNEQFF. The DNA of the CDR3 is TGTGCCAGCAGCGCTTCACCGGGGTCCTACAATGAGCAGTTCTTC.